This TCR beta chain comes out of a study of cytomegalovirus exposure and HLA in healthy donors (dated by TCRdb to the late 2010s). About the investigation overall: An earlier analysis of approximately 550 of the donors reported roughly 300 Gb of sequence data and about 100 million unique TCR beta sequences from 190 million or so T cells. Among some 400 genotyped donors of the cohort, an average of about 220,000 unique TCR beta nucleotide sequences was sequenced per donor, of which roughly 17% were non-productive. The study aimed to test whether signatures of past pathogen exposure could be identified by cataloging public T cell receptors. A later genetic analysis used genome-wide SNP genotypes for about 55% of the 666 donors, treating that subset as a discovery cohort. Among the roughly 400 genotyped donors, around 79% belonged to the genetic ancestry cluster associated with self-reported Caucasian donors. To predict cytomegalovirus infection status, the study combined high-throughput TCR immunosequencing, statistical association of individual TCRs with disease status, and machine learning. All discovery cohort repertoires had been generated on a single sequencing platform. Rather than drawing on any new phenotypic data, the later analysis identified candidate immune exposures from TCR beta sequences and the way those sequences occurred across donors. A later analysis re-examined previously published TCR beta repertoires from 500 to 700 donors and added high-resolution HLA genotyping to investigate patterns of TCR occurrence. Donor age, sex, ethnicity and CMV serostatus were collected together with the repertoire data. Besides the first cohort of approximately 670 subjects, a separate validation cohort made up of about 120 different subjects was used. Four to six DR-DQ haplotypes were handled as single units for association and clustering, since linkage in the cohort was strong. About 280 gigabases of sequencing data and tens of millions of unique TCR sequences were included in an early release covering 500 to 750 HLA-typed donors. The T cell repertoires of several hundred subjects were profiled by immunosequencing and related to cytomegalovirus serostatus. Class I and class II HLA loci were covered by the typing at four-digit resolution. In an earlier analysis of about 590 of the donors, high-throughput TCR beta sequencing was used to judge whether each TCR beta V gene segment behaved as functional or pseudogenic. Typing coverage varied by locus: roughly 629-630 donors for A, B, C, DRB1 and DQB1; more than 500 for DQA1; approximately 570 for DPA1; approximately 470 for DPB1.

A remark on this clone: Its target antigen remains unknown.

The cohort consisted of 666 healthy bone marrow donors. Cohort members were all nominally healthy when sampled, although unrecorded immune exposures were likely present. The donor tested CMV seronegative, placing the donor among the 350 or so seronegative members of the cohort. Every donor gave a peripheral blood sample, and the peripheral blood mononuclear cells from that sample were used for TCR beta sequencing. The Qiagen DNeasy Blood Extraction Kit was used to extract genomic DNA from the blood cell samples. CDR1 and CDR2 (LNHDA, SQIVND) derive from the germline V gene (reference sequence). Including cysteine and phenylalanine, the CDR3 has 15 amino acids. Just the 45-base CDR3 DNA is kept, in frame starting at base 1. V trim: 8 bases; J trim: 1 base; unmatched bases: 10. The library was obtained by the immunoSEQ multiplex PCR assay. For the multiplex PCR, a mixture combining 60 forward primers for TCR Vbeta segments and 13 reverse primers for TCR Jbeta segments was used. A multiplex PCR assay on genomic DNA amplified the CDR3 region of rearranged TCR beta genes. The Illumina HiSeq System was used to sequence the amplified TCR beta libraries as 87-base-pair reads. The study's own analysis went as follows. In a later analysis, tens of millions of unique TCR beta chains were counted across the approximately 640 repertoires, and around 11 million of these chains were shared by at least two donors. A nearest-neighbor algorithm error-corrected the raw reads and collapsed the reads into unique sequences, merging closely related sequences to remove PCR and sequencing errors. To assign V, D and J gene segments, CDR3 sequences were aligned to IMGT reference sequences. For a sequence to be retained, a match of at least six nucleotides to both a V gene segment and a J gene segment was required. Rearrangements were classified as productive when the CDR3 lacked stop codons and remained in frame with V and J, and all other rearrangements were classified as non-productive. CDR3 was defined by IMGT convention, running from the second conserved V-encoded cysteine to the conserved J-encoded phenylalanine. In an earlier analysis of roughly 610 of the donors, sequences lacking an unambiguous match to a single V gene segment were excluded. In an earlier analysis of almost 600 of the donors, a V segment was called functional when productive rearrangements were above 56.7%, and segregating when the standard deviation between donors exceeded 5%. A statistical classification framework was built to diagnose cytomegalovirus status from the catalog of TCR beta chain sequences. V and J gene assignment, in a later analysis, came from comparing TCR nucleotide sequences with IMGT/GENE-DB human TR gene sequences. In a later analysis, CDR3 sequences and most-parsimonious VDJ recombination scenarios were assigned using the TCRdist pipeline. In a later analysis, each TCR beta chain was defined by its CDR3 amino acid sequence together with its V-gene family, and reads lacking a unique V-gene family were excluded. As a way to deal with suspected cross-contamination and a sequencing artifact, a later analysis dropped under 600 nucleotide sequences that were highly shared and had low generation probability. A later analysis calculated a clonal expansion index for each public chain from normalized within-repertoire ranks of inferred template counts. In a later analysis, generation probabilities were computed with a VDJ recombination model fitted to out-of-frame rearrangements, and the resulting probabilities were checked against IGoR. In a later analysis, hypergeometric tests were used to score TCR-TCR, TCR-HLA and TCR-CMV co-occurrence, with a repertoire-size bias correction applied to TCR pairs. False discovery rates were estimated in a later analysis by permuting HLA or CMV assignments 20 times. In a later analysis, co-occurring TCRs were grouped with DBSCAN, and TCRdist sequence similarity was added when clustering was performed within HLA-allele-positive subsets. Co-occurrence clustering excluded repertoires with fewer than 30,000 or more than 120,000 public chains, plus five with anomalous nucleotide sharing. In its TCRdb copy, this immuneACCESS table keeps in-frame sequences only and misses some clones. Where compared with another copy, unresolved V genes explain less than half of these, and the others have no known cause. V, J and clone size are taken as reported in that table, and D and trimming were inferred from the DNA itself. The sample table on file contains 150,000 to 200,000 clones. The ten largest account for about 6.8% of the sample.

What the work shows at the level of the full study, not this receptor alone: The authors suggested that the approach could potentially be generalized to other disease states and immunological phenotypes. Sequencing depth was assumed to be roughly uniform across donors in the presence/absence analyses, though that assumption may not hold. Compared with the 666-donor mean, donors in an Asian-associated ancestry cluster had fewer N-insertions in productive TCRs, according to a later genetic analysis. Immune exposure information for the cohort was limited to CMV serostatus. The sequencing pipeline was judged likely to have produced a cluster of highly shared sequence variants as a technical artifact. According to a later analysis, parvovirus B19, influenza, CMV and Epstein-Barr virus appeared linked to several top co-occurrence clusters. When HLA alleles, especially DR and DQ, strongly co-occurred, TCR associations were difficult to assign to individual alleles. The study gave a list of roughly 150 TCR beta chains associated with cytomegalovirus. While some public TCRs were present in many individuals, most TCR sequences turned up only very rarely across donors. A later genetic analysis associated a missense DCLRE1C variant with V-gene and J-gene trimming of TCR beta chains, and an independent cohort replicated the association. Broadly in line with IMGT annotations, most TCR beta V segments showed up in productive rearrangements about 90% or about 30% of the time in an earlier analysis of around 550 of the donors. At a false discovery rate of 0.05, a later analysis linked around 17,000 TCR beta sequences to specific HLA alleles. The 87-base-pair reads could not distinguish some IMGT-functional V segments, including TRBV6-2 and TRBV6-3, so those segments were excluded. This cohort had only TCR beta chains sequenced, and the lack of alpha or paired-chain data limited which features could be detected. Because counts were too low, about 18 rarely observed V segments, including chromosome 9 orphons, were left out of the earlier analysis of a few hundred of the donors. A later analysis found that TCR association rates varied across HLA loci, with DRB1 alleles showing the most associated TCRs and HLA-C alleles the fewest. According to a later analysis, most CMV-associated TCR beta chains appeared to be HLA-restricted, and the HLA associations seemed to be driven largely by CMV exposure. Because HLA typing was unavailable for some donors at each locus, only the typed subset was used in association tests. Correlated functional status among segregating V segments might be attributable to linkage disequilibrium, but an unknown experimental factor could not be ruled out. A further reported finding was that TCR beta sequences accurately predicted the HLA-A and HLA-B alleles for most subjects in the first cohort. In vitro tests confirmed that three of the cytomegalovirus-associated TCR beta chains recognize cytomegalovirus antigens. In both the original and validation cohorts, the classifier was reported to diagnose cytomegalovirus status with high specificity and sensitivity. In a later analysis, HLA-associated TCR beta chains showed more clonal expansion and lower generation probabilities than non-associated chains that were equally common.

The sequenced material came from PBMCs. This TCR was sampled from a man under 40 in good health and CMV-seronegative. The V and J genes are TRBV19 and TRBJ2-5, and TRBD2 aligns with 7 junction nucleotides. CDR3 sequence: CASGPSTSPQETQYF. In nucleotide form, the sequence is TGTGCCAGTGGTCCATCGACTAGCCCCCAAGAGACCCAGTACTTC.